The clone carrying this TCR beta chain came up a few times. The antigen is undetermined. These data belong to a study of blood T cells in healthy people across ages. Study-level findings and limits: Aged donors had fewer naive CD4+ cells and lower diversity than long-lived donors.

The authors ran a second PCR of 7 to 11 cycles using a sample-barcoded 5' primer and a J-beta primer mix. TCRdb used MiXCR to reprocess the 5' RACE reads, holding one entry per CDR3 protein. The sample contains 850,000 to 1,300,000 distinct CDR3 sequences, under 45% of which appear only once. Germline V CDR1 and CDR2: ENHRY, SYGVKD. The CDR3 consists of 12 residues. Trimming took 3 bases from V and 5 from J, leaving 7 bases between them. Russia was home to the donors, healthy Caucasian individuals aged about 6 to 90. The sequence came from a woman aged 60-70 years in good health. Source material: blood. The genes are TRBV10-3 and TRBJ1-2, with D unclear. CDR3 sequence (DNA): TGTGCCATCAGTGATACCACGTATGGCTACACCTTC. It translates to CAISDTTYGYTF.